The 28 T cell receptor beta chains below were found in one sample sequenced in a study of shared clonotypes between healthy human individuals. Using immunoSEQ multiplex PCR, the repertoire was profiled, and TCRdb retains in-frame clones only, with some absent. The table has roughly 1,000,000 clones, approximately 80% seen once. The source material was memory CD4+ T cells from PBMCs. This sample's subset: CD45RA-negative fraction. All receptors come from a man aged 18 to 30 in good health. Some clones in this sample may be carry-over from other donors' samples.

The genes are TRBV6-6 and TRBJ1-5; 8 nucleotides line up with TRBD1. CDR3 length equals 14 residues. Looked up from germline, CDR1 is MNHNY and CDR2 is SVGAGI (reference sequence). With V trimmed by 5 bases and J by 4 bases, 4 bases remained unmatched. The CDR3 DNA is TGTGCCAGCAGTCCAACAGGGGGTAATCAGCCCCAGCATTTT. This codes for CASSPTGGNQPQHF.

This rearrangement joins TRBV7-9 to TRBJ1-5; 8 positions match TRBD1. Per germline, CDR1 SEHNR and CDR2 FQNEAQ (reference sequence). The CDR3 totals 13 residues. V lost 4 bases to trimming and J lost 8 bases; unmatched junction nucleotides: 4. The CDR3, as DNA: TGTGCCAGCAGCTGGACAGGGTGGGAGCCCCAGCATTTT. This encodes CASSWTGWEPQHF.

The chain is built from TRBV15 and TRBJ2-1; no firm D call. Deletions cut 0 bases from V and 2 bases from J, with 5 bases between. Germline CDR1 and CDR2: LNHNV and YYDKDF (reference sequence). The CDR3 contains 14 residues. The CDR3 sequence is CATSRDPTYNEQFF. In DNA, the CDR3 is TGTGCCACCAGCAGAGACCCGACCTACAATGAGCAGTTCTTC.

This chain connects TRBV5-1 to TRBJ2-5, with 9 bases that match TRBD2. CDR3 length: 16 amino acids. V lost 2 bases and J lost 0; bases outside the gene matches: 5. Germline CDR1 is SGHRS and CDR2 is YFSETQ. CDR3 DNA sequence: TGCGCCAGCAGCTTTGGACTAGCGCCCAACCAAGAGACCCAGTACTTC. Amino acid sequence: CASSFGLAPNQETQYF.

The chain is built from TRBV27 and TRBJ2-3, with a possible D match to TRBD2 (6 bases). V was clipped by 6 bases and J by 5 bases, with 18 bases between them. Germline loops: CDR1 MNHEY, CDR2 SMNVEV (reference sequence). This CDR3 comprises 15 residues. Here the CDR3 DNA reads TGTGCCAGCAGGGTTTTTAGAGGAGGGCAAGATACGCAGTATTTT. It translates to CASRVFRGGQDTQYF.

This clone is a singleton in its sample. The chain recombines TRBV7-8 with TRBJ2-3, with TRBD2 identical over 13 bases. V lost 6 bases to trimming and J lost 4 bases; unmatched junction nucleotides: 10. Germline V gene sequence: CDR1 SGHVS, CDR2 FQNEAQ. The CDR3 is made up of 17 amino acids. The CDR3 sequence: CASSRTSGRAVADTQYF. The CDR3 region has the DNA TGTGCCAGCAGTCGAACTAGCGGGAGGGCCGTAGCAGATACGCAGTATTTT.

The CDR3 nucleotides read TGTGCCAGCAGCGTACAGGGTCCAAACTATGGCTACACCTTC. Translated: CASSVQGPNYGYTF. The rearrangement uses TRBV6-1 and TRBJ1-2; D is perhaps TRBD1 (6 bases). Germline values: CDR1 MNHNS, CDR2 SASEGT. Trimming left V 6 bases short and J 2 bases short, with 13 bases between. This CDR3 region has 14 residues.

This clone was counted ten times or more. V gene TRBV28 combines with J gene TRBJ1-2; 9 bases map to TRBD1. Germline CDR1 MDHEN, CDR2 SYDVKM. The V segment lost 5 bases and the J segment 7 bases; nucleotides outside the gene matches: 14. The CDR3 has 16 amino acids. The CDR3 sequence is CASSRPGTGLKGGYTF. DNA of the CDR3: TGTGCCAGCAGTCGTCCCGGGACAGGGTTGAAGGGTGGCTACACCTTC.

This clone was observed a few times. The chain uses TRBV18 and TRBJ1-3, with D perhaps TRBD1 (5 bases). Germline assignment: CDR1 KGHSH and CDR2 LQKENI. The V end was cut by 3 bases, the J end by 4 bases, with 19 bases between. The CDR3 totals 17 residues. CDR3: CASSPTGPGPIGNTIYF. The CDR3 region has the DNA TGTGCCAGCTCACCGACCGGGCCAGGGCCCATAGGAAACACCATATATTTT.

The chain joins TRBV10-2 to TRBJ1-1; D is perhaps TRBD1 (6 bases). Germline V gene sequence: CDR1 WSHSY, CDR2 SAAADI. Trimming removed 6 bases from V and 6 bases from J, with 14 bases in between. This CDR3 contains 13 residues. Written as DNA, the CDR3 is TGCGCCAGCAGACCACAGGGTGGCTCTGAAGCTTTCTTT. Its protein is CASRPQGGSEAFF.

This clone has only a few counts. The chain joins TRBV11-2 to TRBJ2-5; either TRBD1 or TRBD2 may fit D (6 bases each). Germline V gene data show CDR1 as SGHAT and CDR2 as FQNNGV. The V and J ends lost 5 bases and 5 bases respectively, with 15 bases between them. The CDR3 runs 14 residues. The DNA for the CDR3 is TGTGCCAGCAGCCCCTCAGGAGGGGGGGAGACCCAGTACTTC. Encoded protein: CASSPSGGGETQYF.

The rearrangement links TRBV7-2 to TRBJ2-1, with a weak D call TRBD2 (6 bases). The CDR3 extends over 12 amino acids. Deletions cut 5 bases from V and 15 bases from J, with 17 bases between. The germline gives CDR1 SGHTA, CDR2 FQGNSA. The CDR3 is CASSLLGRAPFF. The DNA for the CDR3 is TGTGCCAGCAGCCTTCTCGGGAGAGCTCCGTTCTTC.

V is TRBV7-9 and J is TRBJ2-2; D is unclear. CDR1 and CDR2 from the germline V gene are SEHNR and FQNEAQ (reference sequence). The CDR3 extends over 14 amino acids. V lost 1 base and J 7 bases, leaving 10 bases between the germline ends. In nucleotides, the CDR3 is TGTGCCAGCAGCTTAGTTCAGGCGGTCGGGGAGCTGTTTTTT. Translation: CASSLVQAVGELFF.

J is TRBJ1-2 and V is TRBV5-8, with 9 bases fitting TRBD1. The CDR3 runs to 15 residues. Looked up from germline, CDR1 is SGHTS and CDR2 is YDEGEE. J was trimmed by 9 bases and V by 0 bases; bases with no gene match: 9. The CDR3 DNA sequence: TGTGCCAGCAGCTTGGCTTATGTGGGGACAGGGAGCTACACCTTC. Amino acid sequence: CASSLAYVGTGSYTF.

A few counts support this clone. The CDR3 here is CASSQGGEAFF. CDR3 nucleotides: TGTGCCAGCAGCCAAGGAGGGGAAGCTTTCTTT. The chain is built from TRBV7-9 and TRBJ1-1; D ambiguous. V was clipped by 5 bases and J by 8 bases, with 9 bases between them. In germline, CDR1 is SEHNR, CDR2 FQNEAQ (reference sequence). The CDR3 covers 11 residues.

The V call is TRBV19, the J call TRBJ2-1; 11 bases line up with TRBD2. The V segment lost 3 bases and the J segment 6 bases; nucleotides outside the gene matches: 10. The CDR3 covers 17 residues. Germline V gives CDR1 LNHDA, CDR2 SQIVND (reference sequence). Here the CDR3 DNA reads TGTGCCAGTAGTATGGCCCGAACTAGCGGGAGTGGCAATGAGCAGTTCTTC. It encodes CASSMARTSGSGNEQFF.

V usage is TRBV14 and J usage is TRBJ2-3, with D tentatively TRBD1 or TRBD2 (5 bases each). In germline, CDR1 is SGHDN, CDR2 FVKESK. Trimming took off 1 base at V and 2 bases at J, with 10 bases between the two ends. This CDR3 has 15 amino acids. CDR3 bases: TGTGCCAGCAGCCAAGGGGACCGGAACACAGATACGCAGTATTTT. Protein sequence: CASSQGDRNTDTQYF.

J is TRBJ2-1 and V is TRBV20-1; no firm D call. The length of the CDR3 is 9 residues. CDR1 is DFQATT and CDR2 is SNEGSKA in the germline V gene (reference sequence). Trimming took off 4 bases at V and 5 bases at J, with 0 bases between the two ends. CDR3 protein: CSANNEQFF. Here the CDR3 DNA reads TGCAGTGCTAACAATGAGCAGTTCTTC.

The genes are TRBV28 and TRBJ2-5, with 9 nucleotides matching TRBD2. Gene TRBJ2-7 matches the end of the DNA better, so the J call may be wrong. This CDR3 has 15 residues. The germline gives CDR1 MDHEN, CDR2 SYDVKM. CDR3 DNA: TGTGCCAGCAGGACTCGAGCGGGAGGCGTATACGAGCAGTACTTC. Translated: CASRTRAGGVYEQYF.

The chain has TRBV18 and TRBJ1-1; D is perhaps TRBD1 (6 bases). V was shortened by 5 bases and J by 1 base, with 14 bases between the two germline ends. The CDR3 totals 15 residues. CDR1 is KGHSH and CDR2 is LQKENI in the germline V gene. The CDR3 DNA sequence: TGTGCCAGCTCAGCGAACTTACAGGGGAACACTGAAGCTTTCTTT. It translates to CASSANLQGNTEAFF.

This chain uses TRBV19 with TRBJ1-2; D is ambiguous. Trimming pared 2 bases from V and 4 bases from J, leaving 8 bases between. Germline values: CDR1 LNHDA, CDR2 SQIVND (reference sequence). The CDR3 length is 13 residues. CDR3 DNA: TGTGCCAGTAGTATATCGCTCACCTATGGCTACACCTTC. This translates into CASSISLTYGYTF.

This chain links TRBV7-3 with TRBJ2-1; possible D gene TRBD2, 5 bases. Germline CDR1 SGHTA, CDR2 FQGTGA. V was pared by 5 bases and J by 6 bases, with 20 bases between. The CDR3 is 16 amino acids. CDR3 loop: CASSAGVSVETNEQFF. Written as DNA, the CDR3 is TGTGCCAGCAGCGCGGGCGTTAGTGTCGAGACCAATGAGCAGTTCTTC. The complete variable domain, with remaining parts taken from reference TRBV7-3 and TRBJ2-1, reads GAGVSQTPSNKVTEKGKYVELRCDPISGHTALYWYRQSLGQGPEFLIYFQGTGAADDSGLPNDRFFAVRPEGSVSTLKIQRTERGDSAVYLCASSAGVSVETNEQFFGPGTRLTVL.

This clone was seen a single time. The chain carries TRBV18 and TRBJ2-6, with 12 bases matching TRBD2. CDR3 length equals 18 residues. Germline lookup yields CDR1 KGHSH and CDR2 LQKENI. Germline trimming cut 5 bases from V and 0 bases from J; bases unmatched to any gene: 5. The CDR3 DNA reads as TGTGCCAGCTCATCCAGACTAGCGGGAGTCTCTGGGGCCAACGTCCTGACTTTC. Translating gives CASSSRLAGVSGANVLTF.

V and J are TRBV28 and TRBJ1-1; possible D gene TRBD1, 5 bases. This CDR3 contains 12 residues. V lost 6 bases and J lost 10, with 15 bases in between. Germline CDR1 and CDR2: MDHEN and SYDVKM. The CDR3 DNA is TGTGCCAGCAGCATCCCGGGACTTTTAGCTTTCTTT. It codes for CASSIPGLLAFF.

The chain links TRBV10-1 to TRBJ2-5, with D possibly called TRBD1 or TRBD2 (5 bases each). Germline-derived CDR1 and CDR2 are WNHNN and SYGVQD (reference sequence). The ends were cut back, 0 bases at V and 5 bases at J, with 28 bases in the middle. This CDR3 is 20 amino acids long. CDR3 DNA: TGCGCCAGCAGTGAGTCAACAAAGGACGGCAGGGAGATACCTCAGGAGACCCAGTACTTC. This sequence encodes CASSESTKDGREIPQETQYF.

This clone is a singleton in its sample. CDR3 sequence: CASSALRAYEQYF. The CDR3 bases are TGTGCCAGCAGCGCTCTCCGGGCCTACGAGCAGTACTTC. The chain recombines TRBV2 with TRBJ2-7; D gene unclear. V was clipped by 6 bases and J by 2 bases, with 11 bases between them. The CDR3 contains 13 residues. CDR1 is SNHLY, CDR2 FYNNEI, per germline.

V usage is TRBV7-2 and J usage is TRBJ2-5, with D unresolved. The J call may not be correct, given that the DNA end is closer to TRBJ2-7. Germline V gene lookup returns CDR1 SGHTA and CDR2 FQGNSA. This CDR3 is 12 amino acids long. The CDR3 DNA reads as TGTGCCAGCAGCCCCCCATCCTACGAGCAGTACTTC. It encodes CASSPPSYEQYF.

This clone has just a few counts. The J gene is TRBJ1-2, the V gene TRBV2; TRBD1 agrees at 9 bases. V was clipped by 8 bases and J by 6 bases; unmatched bases: 7. Germline-derived CDR1 and CDR2 are SNHLY and FYNNEI. This CDR3 spans 13 amino acids. DNA for the CDR3: TGTGCCAGCGGTGGACAGGGGAGGGATGGCTACACCTTC. It is translated as CASGGQGRDGYTF.